This T cell receptor (beta chain) was sequenced in a study of Ad26.COV2.S vaccination and SARS-CoV-2 variants. Assay used: immunoSEQ multiplex PCR; TCRdb lists only in-frame clones, some missing. The sample has hundreds of thousands of clones, approximately 89% seen once. As for treatment: around 19 received Ad26.COV2.S at low or high dose, single or two shots; roughly five received placebo; per-sample allocation not given. After the first vaccine or placebo injection, samples were drawn on day 63. The germline gives CDR1 SGDLS, CDR2 YYNGEE. The J segment lost 3 bases and the V segment lost 3 bases, leaving 5 bases of the junction unmatched. This CDR3 has 16 residues.

This TCR came from a person aged 18-60 years who received the Ad26.COV2.S COVID-19 vaccine or a placebo. Sample: peripheral blood, taken in a trial of Ad26.COV2.S vaccine versus placebo. The gene calls are TRBV9 and TRBJ2-5; 13 bases match TRBD2. CDR3 DNA sequence: TGTGCCAGCAGCGACGCCGGGACTAGCGGGGAAGAGACCCAGTACTTC. Protein product: CASSDAGTSGEETQYF.